This TCR beta chain comes out of a study of blood T cell repertoires in COVID-19. In the original processing: It was from reference gene primer amplification that nucleated cell counts were estimated. Generated by immunoSEQ multiplex PCR, the TCRdb table keeps only in-frame clones and is missing some. The DNA gave D and trimming, while V, J and clone size come from that table. This table has tens of thousands of clones, 84% appearing once. With V trimmed by 1 base and J by 5 bases, 11 bases remained unmatched. The CDR3 sequence is 17 residues long. Germline lookup yields CDR1 LGHDT and CDR2 YNNKEL (reference sequence).

Sequenced: peripheral blood. The source is a man over 45 with acute or convalescent COVID-19. This rearrangement joins TRBV3-1 (or the pseudogene TRBV3-2) to TRBJ2-7, with TRBD1 matching 10 bases. In DNA, the CDR3 is TGTGCCAGCAGCCAAGTGACTCCGGGACAGGGGAACAACGAGCAGTACTTC. Amino acid sequence: CASSQVTPGQGNNEQYF.